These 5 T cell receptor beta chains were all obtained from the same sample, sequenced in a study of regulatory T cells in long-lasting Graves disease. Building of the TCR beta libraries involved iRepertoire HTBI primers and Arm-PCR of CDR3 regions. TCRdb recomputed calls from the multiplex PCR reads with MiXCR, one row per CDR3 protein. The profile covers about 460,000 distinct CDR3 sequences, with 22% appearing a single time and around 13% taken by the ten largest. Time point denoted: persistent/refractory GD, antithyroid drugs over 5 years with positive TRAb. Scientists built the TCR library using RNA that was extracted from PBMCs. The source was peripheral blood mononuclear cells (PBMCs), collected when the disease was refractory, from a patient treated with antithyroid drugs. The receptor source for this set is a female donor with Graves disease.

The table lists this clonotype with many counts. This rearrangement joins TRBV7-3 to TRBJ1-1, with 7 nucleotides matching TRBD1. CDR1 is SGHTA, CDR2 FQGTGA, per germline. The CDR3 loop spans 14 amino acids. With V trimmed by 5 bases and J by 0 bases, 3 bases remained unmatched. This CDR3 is CASSAGGVNTEAFF. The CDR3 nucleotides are TGTGCCAGCAGCGCAGGGGGTGTGAACACTGAAGCTTTCTTT.

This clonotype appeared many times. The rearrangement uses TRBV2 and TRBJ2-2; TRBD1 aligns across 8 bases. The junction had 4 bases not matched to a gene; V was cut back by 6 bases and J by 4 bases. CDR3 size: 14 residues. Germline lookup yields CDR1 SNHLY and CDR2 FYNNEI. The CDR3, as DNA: TGTGCCAGCAGAGGCAGGGGGCCCACCGGGGAGCTGTTTTTT. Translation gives CASRGRGPTGELFF. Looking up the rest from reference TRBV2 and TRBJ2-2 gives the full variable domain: EPEVTQTPSHQVTQMGQEVILRCVPISNHLYFYWYRQILGQKVEFLVSFYNNEISEKSEIFDDQFSVERPDGSNFTLKIRSTKLEDSAMYFCASRGRGPTGELFFGEGSRLTVL.

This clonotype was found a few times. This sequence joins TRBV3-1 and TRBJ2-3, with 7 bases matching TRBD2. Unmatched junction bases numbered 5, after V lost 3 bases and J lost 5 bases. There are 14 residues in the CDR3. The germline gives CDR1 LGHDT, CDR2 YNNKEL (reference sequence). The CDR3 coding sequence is TGTGCCAGCAGCCAGTCGGGCGGGGGAGATACGCAGTATTTT. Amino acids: CASSQSGGGDTQYF.

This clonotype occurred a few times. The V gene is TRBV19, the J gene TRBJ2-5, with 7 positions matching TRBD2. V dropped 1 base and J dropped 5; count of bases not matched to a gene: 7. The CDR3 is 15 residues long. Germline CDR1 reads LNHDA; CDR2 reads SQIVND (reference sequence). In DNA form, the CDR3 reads TGTGCCAGTAGTATAGTCCCGGGGGGAGCTGAGACCCAGTACTTC. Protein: CASSIVPGGAETQYF.

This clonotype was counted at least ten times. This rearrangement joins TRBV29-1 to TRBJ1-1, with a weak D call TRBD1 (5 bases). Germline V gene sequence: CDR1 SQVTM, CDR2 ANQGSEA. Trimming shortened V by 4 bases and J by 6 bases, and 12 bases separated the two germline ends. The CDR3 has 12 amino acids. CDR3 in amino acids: CSVGSLRAEAFF. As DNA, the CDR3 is TGCAGCGTTGGCAGTCTCAGGGCTGAAGCTTTCTTT. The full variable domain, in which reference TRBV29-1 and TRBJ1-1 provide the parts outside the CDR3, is SAVISQKPSRDICQRGTSLTIQCQVDSQVTMMFWYRQQPGQSLTLIATANQGSEATYESGFVIDKFPISRPNLTFSTLTVSNMSPEDSSIYLCSVGSLRAEAFFGQGTRLTVV.